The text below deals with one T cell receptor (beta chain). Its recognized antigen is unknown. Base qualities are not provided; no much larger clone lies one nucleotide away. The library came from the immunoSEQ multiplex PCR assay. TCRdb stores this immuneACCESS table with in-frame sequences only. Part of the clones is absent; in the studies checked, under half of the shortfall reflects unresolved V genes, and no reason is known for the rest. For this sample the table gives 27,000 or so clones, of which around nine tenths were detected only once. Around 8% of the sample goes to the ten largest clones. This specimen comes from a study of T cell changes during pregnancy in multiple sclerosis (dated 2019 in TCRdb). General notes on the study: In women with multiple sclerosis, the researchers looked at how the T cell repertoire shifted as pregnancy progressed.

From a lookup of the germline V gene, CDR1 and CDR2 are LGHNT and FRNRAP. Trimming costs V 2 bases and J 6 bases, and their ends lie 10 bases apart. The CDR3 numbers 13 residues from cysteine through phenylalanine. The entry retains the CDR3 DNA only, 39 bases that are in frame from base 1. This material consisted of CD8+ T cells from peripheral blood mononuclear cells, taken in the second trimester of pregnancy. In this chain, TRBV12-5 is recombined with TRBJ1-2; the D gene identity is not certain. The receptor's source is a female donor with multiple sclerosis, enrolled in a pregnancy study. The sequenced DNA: TGTGCTAGTGGTTTGAACCGGGAAAATGGCTACACCTTC. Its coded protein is CASGLNRENGYTF. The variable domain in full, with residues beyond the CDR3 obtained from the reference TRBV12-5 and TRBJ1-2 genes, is DARVTQTPRHKVTEMGQEVTMRCQPILGHNTVFWYRQTMMQGLELLAYFRNRAPLDDSGMPKDRFSAEMPDATLATLKIQPSEPRDSAVYFCASGLNRENGYTFGSGTRLTVV.